This passage covers 25 T cell receptor beta chains from one sample sequenced in a study of T cells after yellow fever vaccination. TCRdb reprocessed the 5' RACE reads via MiXCR and lists one record per CDR3 protein. The sample contains about 220,000 distinct CDR3 sequences, approximately 3% of which appear only once. The sequencing used CD4+ T cells sorted from PBMCs, collected 10 days after the yellow fever booster vaccination. The origin of the receptors is a man aged 18 to 29 who received the YFV17D yellow fever vaccine.

This clonotype was seen many times. The CDR3 sequence is CASSEHGAYNEQFF. The CDR3 DNA reads as TGTGCCAGCAGTGAGCACGGGGCTTACAATGAGCAGTTCTTC. The chain joins TRBV25-1 to TRBJ2-1; D is possibly TRBD1 or TRBD2 (5 bases each). The length of the CDR3 is 14 residues. Trimming cost V 3 bases and J 4 bases, with 10 bases left between them. CDR1 is MGHDK, CDR2 SYGVNS, per germline.

This clonotype has a count of ten or more. The CDR3 is CASSLGPGQPQHF. In nucleotides, the CDR3 is TGTGCCAGCAGTTTAGGGCCCGGTCAGCCCCAGCATTTT. This chain connects TRBV12-3 or TRBV12-4 to TRBJ1-5; D unresolved. V lost 1 base and J 6 bases, leaving 7 bases between the germline ends. The CDR3 length is 13 residues.

Many counts were recorded for this clonotype. V is TRBV2 and J is TRBJ2-2, with no clear D. Looked up from germline, CDR1 is SNHLY and CDR2 is FYNNEI. The CDR3 extends over 13 amino acids. V was pared by 6 bases and J by 3 bases, with 8 bases between. CDR3 sequence (DNA): TGTGCCAGCAGCGTTGATTACACCGGGGAGCTGTTTTTT. It yields the protein CASSVDYTGELFF.

The sample holds a few counts of this clonotype. The CDR3 is CASSRSGVTGVNYEQYF. The CDR3 DNA reads as TGCGCCAGCAGCCGGTCTGGGGTTACAGGGGTAAACTACGAGCAGTACTTC. The chain links TRBV4-1 to TRBJ2-7; 7 bases line up with TRBD1. This CDR3 is built from 17 residues. CDR1 and CDR2 from the germline V gene are MGHRA and YSYEKL. Trimming cost V 4 bases and J 3 bases; bases outside gene matches: 15.

The chain uses TRBV5-1 and TRBJ1-2; tentative D call: TRBD1 (5 bases). The CDR3 loop spans 16 amino acids. CDR1 is SGHRS, CDR2 YFSETQ, per germline. The germline V and J ends were trimmed by 0 bases and 6 bases, with 18 bases remaining between them. CDR3 coding DNA: TGCGCCAGCAGCTTGGGACAGCCTATCGGGGTTGATGGCTACACCTTC. Encoded protein: CASSLGQPIGVDGYTF.

This clonotype was observed a few times. This sequence joins TRBV6-5 and TRBJ1-4; TRBD1 might be the D (6 bases). The CDR3 has 14 amino acids. Per the germline V gene, CDR1 is MNHEY and CDR2 is SVGAGI. Trimming shortened V by 4 bases and J by 11 bases, and 17 bases separated the two germline ends. The CDR3 is CASSSTGLVGKLFF. In DNA form, the CDR3 reads TGTGCCAGCAGTTCGACAGGCCTGGTCGGGAAACTGTTTTTT.

The chain employs TRBV5-1 and TRBJ1-6; 7 nucleotides align to TRBD1. The germline V gene encodes CDR1 SGHRS and CDR2 YFSETQ. The CDR3 extends over 15 amino acids. Losses at the gene ends were 4 bases for V and 8 bases for J; bases not matched to a gene: 9. The CDR3 protein is CASSRTQGWDSPLHF. The CDR3 region has the DNA TGCGCCAGCAGCAGGACACAGGGGTGGGATTCACCCCTCCACTTT.

V gene TRBV7-2 combines with J gene TRBJ2-1; 9 bases agree with TRBD1. This CDR3 is 14 amino acids long. The germline V gene encodes CDR1 SGHTA and CDR2 FQGNSA. J gave up 10 bases and V 4 bases, and 8 bases lay outside the gene matches. The CDR3 spells CASSSGTGWMEQFF. CDR3 in DNA: TGTGCCAGCAGCTCCGGGACAGGGTGGATGGAGCAGTTCTTC. Based on the CDR3 plus reference TRBV7-2 and TRBJ2-1, the full variable domain is GAGVSQSPSNKVTEKGKDVELRCDPISGHTALYWYRQSLGQGLEFLIYFQGNSAPDKSGLPSDRFSAERTGGSVSTLTIQRTQQEDSAVYLCASSSGTGWMEQFFGPGTRLTVL.

The chain is built from TRBV12-3 or TRBV12-4 and TRBJ2-1; TRBD2 agrees at 11 bases. V lost 6 bases and J lost 5; bases outside the gene matches: 3. The length of the CDR3 is 14 residues. This chain's CDR3 is CASRGLAENNEQFF. The DNA for the CDR3 is TGTGCCAGCAGGGGACTAGCGGAAAACAATGAGCAGTTCTTC.

The chain employs TRBV12-3 or TRBV12-4 and TRBJ2-5; 14 nucleotides align to TRBD2. Trimming at V came to 5 bases and at J to 7 bases, leaving 6 bases not matched to a gene. The CDR3 loop spans 15 amino acids. The CDR3 sequence: CASSQGLAGAGTQYF. CDR3 bases: TGTGCCAGCAGTCAGGGACTAGCGGGGGCGGGGACCCAGTACTTC.

The sample holds many counts of this clonotype. This rearrangement joins TRBV4-3 to TRBJ1-5; 8 bases fit TRBD1. Trimming removed 0 bases from V and 5 bases from J; junction bases left unmatched: 3. The CDR3 loop spans 15 amino acids. CDR1 is LGHNA and CDR2 is YSLEER in the germline V gene. CDR3 in amino acids: CASSQDRQGHQPQHF. The CDR3 region has the DNA TGCGCCAGCAGCCAAGACAGACAGGGGCATCAGCCCCAGCATTTT.

This clonotype appeared many times. This chain connects TRBV5-4 to TRBJ2-2; tentatively, D is TRBD2 (5 bases). The length of the CDR3 is 16 residues. The V end lost 4 bases, the J end lost 4 bases, and 17 bases lay between the germline ends. Germline V CDR1 and CDR2: SGHNT, YYREEE (reference sequence). Here the CDR3 reads CASSIPPTEGTGELFF. The CDR3 DNA is TGTGCCAGCAGCATCCCCCCGACCGAGGGCACCGGGGAGCTGTTTTTT.

At least ten counts were recorded for this clonotype. This chain links TRBV7-2 with TRBJ2-1, with 14 bases that match TRBD2. Germline CDR1 reads SGHTA; CDR2 reads FQGNSA. This CDR3 comprises 19 residues. Losses at the gene ends were 7 bases for V and 4 bases for J; bases not matched to a gene: 15. The CDR3 region is CASNPRGTSGGPKYNEQFF. As DNA, the CDR3 is TGTGCCAGCAACCCCAGGGGGACTAGCGGGGGCCCCAAATACAATGAGCAGTTCTTC.

This clonotype was observed many times. The chain carries TRBV20-1 and TRBJ1-6; 7 bases are a match to TRBD1. There are 15 residues in the CDR3. J was trimmed by 6 bases and V by 2 bases; bases with no gene match: 7. Germline V gene data show CDR1 as DFQATT and CDR2 as SNEGSKA (reference sequence). The CDR3 is CSARFTGAPNSPLHF. The DNA of the CDR3 is TGCAGTGCTAGATTTACAGGGGCCCCTAATTCACCCCTCCACTTT.

The chain couples TRBV3-1 to TRBJ2-5; 7 positions agree with TRBD2. The CDR3 contains 14 residues. Germline-derived CDR1 and CDR2 are LGHDT and YNNKEL (reference sequence). With V trimmed by 4 bases and J by 3 bases, 5 bases remained unmatched. The DNA of the CDR3 is TGTGCCAGCAGCCGAGGACTAGTAGAAGAGACCCAGTACTTC. Encoded protein: CASSRGLVEETQYF.

This chain connects TRBV5-1 to TRBJ1-3; 7 nucleotides agree with TRBD1. Germline lookup yields CDR1 SGHRS and CDR2 YFSETQ. The CDR3 runs to 15 residues. With V trimmed by 4 bases and J by 3 bases, 7 bases remained unmatched. This chain's CDR3 is CASSAQTGIGNTIYF. In nucleotides, the CDR3 is TGCGCCAGCAGCGCACAGACAGGGATTGGAAACACCATATATTTT.

The table lists this clonotype with a few counts. The CDR3 protein is CASSFLPNEQFF. The DNA of the CDR3 is TGTGCCAGCAGCTTCCTTCCTAATGAGCAGTTCTTC. The chain has TRBV7-9 and TRBJ2-1, with D unresolved. V was cut by 3 bases and J by 7 bases, with 7 bases left in between. The CDR3 consists of 12 residues. Germline loops: CDR1 SEHNR, CDR2 FQNEAQ (reference sequence).

This chain joins TRBV4-1 and TRBJ1-5, with 7 bases fitting TRBD1. Germline-derived CDR1 and CDR2 are MGHRA and YSYEKL. CDR3 size: 19 residues. Losses at the gene ends were 1 base for V and 0 bases for J; bases not matched to a gene: 12. The CDR3 sequence: CASSQGPSGQSYSNQPQHF. The CDR3, as DNA: TGCGCCAGCAGCCAAGGCCCCTCGGGACAGAGTTATAGCAATCAGCCCCAGCATTTT.

This clonotype was counted ten times or more. The chain couples TRBV11-2 to TRBJ2-5; TRBD1 aligns across 8 bases. CDR3 length equals 13 residues. CDR1 SGHAT and CDR2 FQNNGV come from the germline V gene. V trimming: 5 bases; J trimming: 10 bases; junction bases outside the gene matches: 9. The DNA of the CDR3 is TGTGCCAGCAGCAAGGCAGGGGGCCAGGGCCAGTACTTC. Translated: CASSKAGGQGQYF.

This clonotype showed up many times. The V gene is TRBV25-1, the J gene TRBJ1-1; D is perhaps TRBD1 (5 bases). In germline, CDR1 is MGHDK, CDR2 SYGVNS. This CDR3 region has 14 residues. Trimming took off 4 bases at V and 4 bases at J, with 13 bases between the two ends. The DNA of the CDR3 is TGTGCCAGCAGTGGCACAGGTAGGACCACTGAAGCTTTCTTT. Encoded protein: CASSGTGRTTEAFF.

In its sample, this clonotype was seen many times. The chain combines TRBV29-1 with TRBJ1-1, with 11 bases that match TRBD1. With 3 bases clipped from V and 4 bases from J, the junction kept 4 bases outside the gene matches. The CDR3 is 14 amino acids. Germline V lookup: CDR1 SQVTM, CDR2 ANQGSEA. CDR3 bases: TGCAGCGTTGACGCGGGACAGGGGGGCACTGAAGCTTTCTTT. Translation gives CSVDAGQGGTEAFF.

This clonotype came up a few times. The chain has TRBV5-6 and TRBJ1-1; TRBD1 might be the D (5 bases). V lost 0 bases to trimming and J lost 6 bases, with 21 bases between them. There are 17 residues in the CDR3. Germline V gene sequence: CDR1 SGHDT, CDR2 YYEEEE. The CDR3 DNA is TGTGCCAGCAGCTTGGTCGGCAGGGAAAGGGGAAACCCTGAAGCTTTCTTT. Translating gives CASSLVGRERGNPEAFF.

Many counts were recorded for this clonotype. The V call is TRBV15, the J call TRBJ2-3, with D uncertain. The CDR3 totals 13 residues. Germline assignment: CDR1 LNHNV and CDR2 YYDKDF (reference sequence). V was pared by 4 bases and J by 2 bases, with 7 bases between. The CDR3 region is CATSTEFTDTQYF. CDR3 DNA sequence: TGTGCCACCAGCACGGAGTTCACAGATACGCAGTATTTT.

This rearrangement joins TRBV10-3 to TRBJ2-3; 9 bases are a match to TRBD2. The CDR3 sequence is 15 residues long. In germline, CDR1 is ENHRY, CDR2 SYGVKD. V gave up 7 bases and J gave up 8 bases; unmatched junction bases: 13. The CDR3 protein is CAIKPAGGLGGTQYF. DNA of the CDR3: TGTGCCATCAAACCAGCGGGGGGACTTGGGGGTACGCAGTATTTT.

This clonotype occurred a few times. V gene TRBV2 combines with J gene TRBJ1-1; tentatively, D is TRBD1 (6 bases). The V end lost 2 bases, the J end lost 2 bases, and 12 bases lay between the germline ends. CDR3 size: 15 residues. Germline CDR1 and CDR2: SNHLY and FYNNEI. The CDR3 coding sequence is TGTGCCAGCAGTGAATTGGGGGGCTCTAACACTGAAGCTTTCTTT. Its translation: CASSELGGSNTEAFF.